This T cell receptor (beta chain) was recovered during a study of blood T cells in healthy people across ages. General study findings and limits: More naive CD4+ cells and higher diversity marked long-lived donors relative to aged donors. Investigators viewed diversity estimates from one million T cells as underestimates, the study reported.

The second PCR ran about 6 to 12 cycles with a sample-barcoded 5' primer and J-beta primers. TCRdb reprocessed the 5' RACE reads via MiXCR and lists one record per CDR3 protein. The sample lists some 550,000 distinct CDR3 sequences, 47% occurring once. The germline gives CDR1 SGDLS, CDR2 YYNGEE. The CDR3 length is 15 residues. This clonotype was counted only a few times. Its matching antigen is unknown. Sequencing was done on a sample of blood. The clonotype originates from an elderly man in good health. This chain joins TRBV9 and TRBJ2-4; 8 bases are shared with TRBD2. Gene TRBJ2-7 matches the end of the DNA better, so the J call may be wrong. The CDR3 sequence: CASSTQASGGYEQYF. CDR3 nucleotide sequence: TGTGCCAGCAGTACCCAGGCTTCGGGGGGGTACGAGCAGTACTTC.